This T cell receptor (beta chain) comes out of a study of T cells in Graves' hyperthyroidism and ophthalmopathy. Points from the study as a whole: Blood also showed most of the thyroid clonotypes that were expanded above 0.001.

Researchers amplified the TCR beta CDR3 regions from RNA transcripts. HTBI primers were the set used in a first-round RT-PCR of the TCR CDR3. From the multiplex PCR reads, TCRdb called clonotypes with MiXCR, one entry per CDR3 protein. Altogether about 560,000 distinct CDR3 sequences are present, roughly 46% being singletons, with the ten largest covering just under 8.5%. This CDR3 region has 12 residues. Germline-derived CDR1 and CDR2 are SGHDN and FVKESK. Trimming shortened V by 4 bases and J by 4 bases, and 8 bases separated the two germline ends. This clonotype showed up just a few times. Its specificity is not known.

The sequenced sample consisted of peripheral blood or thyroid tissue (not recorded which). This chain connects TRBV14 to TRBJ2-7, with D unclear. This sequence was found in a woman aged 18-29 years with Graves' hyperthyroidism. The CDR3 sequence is CASSPTWYEQYF. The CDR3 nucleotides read TGTGCCAGCAGCCCGACCTGGTACGAGCAGTACTTC. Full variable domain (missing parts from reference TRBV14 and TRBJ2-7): EAGVTQFPSHSVIEKGQTVTLRCDPISGHDNLYWYRRVMGKEIKFLLHFVKESKQDESGMPNNRFLAERTGGTYSTLKVQPAELEDSGVYFCASSPTWYEQYFGPGTRLTVT.